This TCR beta chain was observed in a study of early T cells in non-severe SARS-CoV-2 infection. The overall study: Sequenced bulk RNA came from whole blood that was unsorted, and chains were unpaired. Findings and caveats of the study: Private and CD4 specificities were missed by VDJdb matching, which favored anti-spike CD8 responses.

Per germline, CDR1 SGHNT and CDR2 YYREEE (reference sequence). The CDR3 sequence is 15 residues long. V dropped 0 bases and J dropped 4; count of bases not matched to a gene: 6. Unique molecular identifiers (one per individual cDNA molecule) were attached. MiXCR, run by TCRdb on the 5' RACE reads, gives a single entry per CDR3 protein. The sample lists roughly 99,000 distinct CDR3 sequences; about 12% were seen once. As concerns this clonotype: The antigen remains unidentified.

The chain couples TRBV5-4 to TRBJ1-1; 7 bases fit TRBD1. Sequenced here: whole blood, sampled at baseline. The TCR was taken from an adult who was a healthcare worker with PCR-confirmed SARS-CoV-2 infection or an uninfected control (not recorded which). The CDR3: CASSLGRGPGTEAFF. CDR3 in DNA: TGTGCCAGCAGCTTGGGAAGGGGGCCGGGCACTGAAGCTTTCTTT.